Following are 9 T cell receptor beta chains from one sample sequenced in a study of blood T cell repertoires in COVID-19. The protocol was immunoSEQ multiplex PCR, while the TCRdb copy is restricted to in-frame clones and leaves out a portion. The sample carries around 130,000 clones, roughly nine tenths recorded once. The specimen was peripheral blood. The source is a man between 65 and 79 years old with active or convalescent COVID-19.

V gene TRBV6-1 combines with J gene TRBJ1-3; 7 nucleotides match TRBD1. Germline CDR1 and CDR2: MNHNS and SASEGT. This CDR3 is 16 amino acids long. After removal of 2 bases from V and 3 bases from J, the junction contained 7 bases not matched to a gene. CDR3 bases: TGTGCCAGCAGTGAACAGGGGGGCGACTTTGGAAACACCATATATTTT. It yields the protein CASSEQGGDFGNTIYF.

The chain links TRBV29-1 to TRBJ2-3; TRBD2 matches at 11 bases. J gave up 4 bases and V 6 bases, and 6 bases lay outside the gene matches. The CDR3 runs to 14 residues. Germline V gene lookup returns CDR1 SQVTM and CDR2 ANQGSEA. CDR3 residues: CSVALAGVADTQYF. CDR3 DNA: TGCAGCGTCGCACTAGCGGGAGTAGCAGATACGCAGTATTTT.

The CDR3 protein is CASSKVRSEAAPEAFF. For the CDR3, the DNA is TGTGCCAGCAGCAAAGTCCGTTCCGAGGCCGCCCCTGAAGCTTTCTTT. The chain employs TRBV21-1 and TRBJ1-1. TRBV21-1 is marked as a pseudogene. The CDR3 is 16 residues long.

This rearrangement joins TRBV20-1 to TRBJ2-1, with TRBD2 identical over 9 bases. J was trimmed by 15 bases and V by 6 bases; bases with no gene match: 9. Germline V CDR1 and CDR2: DFQATT, SNEGSKA (reference sequence). This CDR3 contains 11 residues. The CDR3 region is CSAWGGRARFF. The CDR3 DNA is TGCAGTGCCTGGGGCGGGAGGGCACGGTTCTTC.

The chain recombines TRBV6-5 with TRBJ1-6; 8 positions agree with TRBD1. The V gene's germline CDR1 is MNHEY and CDR2 SVGAGI. The length of the CDR3 is 15 residues. Trimming cost V 6 bases and J 9 bases; bases outside gene matches: 10. The CDR3 sequence is CASSSRTGNISPLHF. CDR3 coding DNA: TGTGCCAGCAGCTCTCGGACAGGGAACATTTCACCCCTCCACTTT.

This clone was counted once. The gene calls are TRBV19 and TRBJ2-1; perhaps TRBD2 as D (6 bases). Germline V lookup: CDR1 LNHDA, CDR2 SQIVND (reference sequence). V was clipped by 7 bases and J by 8 bases, with 21 bases between them. There are 15 residues in the CDR3. As DNA, the CDR3 is TGTGCCAGTACGGTACTCGGGACTCCTTTAGATGAGCAGTTCTTC. This codes for CASTVLGTPLDEQFF.

The chain couples TRBV5-6 to TRBJ2-3; unclear D gene. Germline V CDR1 and CDR2: SGHDT, YYEEEE. The CDR3 runs to 12 residues. Trimming took off 5 bases at V and 2 bases at J, with 6 bases between the two ends. The DNA of the CDR3 is TGTGCCAGCAGATTCTACACAGATACGCAGTATTTT. This codes for CASRFYTDTQYF.

This chain uses TRBV5-1 with TRBJ2-5; 8 nucleotides line up with TRBD1. Germline CDR1 is SGHRS and CDR2 is YFSETQ. With 4 bases clipped from V and 5 bases from J, the junction kept 7 bases outside the gene matches. The CDR3 has 14 amino acids. In DNA, the CDR3 is TGCGCCAGCAGCCACCCGGACAGGGAGGAGACCCAGTACTTC. Amino acids: CASSHPDREETQYF.

V gene TRBV5-1 combines with J gene TRBJ2-5; 7 bases map to TRBD2. CDR1 and CDR2 (germline): SGHRS, YFSETQ. Unmatched junction bases numbered 2, after V lost 0 bases and J lost 0 bases. The CDR3 covers 15 residues. CDR3 protein: CASSLGGSYQETQYF. CDR3 nucleotides: TGCGCCAGCAGCTTGGGCGGGAGCTACCAAGAGACCCAGTACTTC. Variable domain in full (rest from reference TRBV5-1 and TRBJ2-5): KAGVTQTPRYLIKTRGQQVTLSCSPISGHRSVSWYQQTPGQGLQFLFEYFSETQRNKGNFPGRFSGRQFSNSRSEMNVSTLELGDSALYLCASSLGGSYQETQYFGPGTRLLVL.